This T cell receptor beta chain was captured by sequencing in a study of CD8+CD57+ T cells in acquired aplastic anemia. Whole-study context: Sorted CD4+ plus CD8+ cells gave DNA averaging roughly 3 ug. On average, healthy donors gave around 9.9 million reads for CD4+ cells. Study-level points and caveats: Overlap between patients and controls comprised 25 to 30 CD8+ CDR3 sequences.

Genomic DNA constituted the template upon which TCR beta VDJ and CDR3 profiling was performed. MiXCR, applied by TCRdb to the reads, yields one record per CDR3 protein. The data contain over 100,000 distinct CDR3 sequences, 41% of them singletons. Deletions cut 1 base from V and 6 bases from J, with 13 bases between. There are 14 residues in the CDR3. At least ten counts were recorded for this clonotype. Its matching antigen is unknown. Sample: sorted CD4+, CD8+, or CD8+CD57+ T cells (not recorded which) from PBMCs. This chain joins TRBV12-3 or TRBV12-4 and TRBJ2-7, with D unclear. The origin of this receptor is a human donor in good health, serving as a control. The CDR3 DNA reads as TGTGCCAGCAGTTTAGGGGGTTCTTCACGCGAGCAGTACTTC. Its translation is CASSLGGSSREQYF.